This T cell receptor (beta chain) was recorded in a study of CD8 T cells in Susac syndrome (dated by TCRdb to between 2018 and 2021). In terms of the full investigation: Repertoire sequencing was used to test whether CD8+ T cell activation and differentiation in Susac syndrome was antigen driven. Clonality of the CD8+ T cell repertoire was compared between over ten healthy donors, about 14 Susac syndrome patients and some 15 multiple sclerosis patients.

V lost 8 bases and J lost 5 bases; the stretch between them is 12 bases long. The CDR3 runs 13 residues from the cysteine to the phenylalanine. The only DNA kept is the CDR3, 39 bases in frame from the first base. Peripheral blood CD8+ and CD4+ T cells from healthy donors, Susac syndrome patients and multiple sclerosis patients were profiled using high-throughput TCR beta sequencing. Healthy donors were age- and sex-matched controls. Bulk CD8+ and CD4+ T cells were purified by magnetic negative isolation, while CD8+ TEMRA cells were enriched using FACS. Blood was drawn into EDTA tubes, processed within 24 hours, and PBMCs were isolated by density gradient centrifugation. PBMCs intended for TCR sequencing were cryopreserved in liquid nitrogen and were subsequently thawed in a 37 degrees C water bath. Purity of sorted or isolated CD4+, CD8+ and CD8+ TEMRA cells was at least 90%. RNA was extracted with the RNeasy kit and about 0.5 to 1 ug was reverse transcribed using random hexamers. The immunoSEQ multiplex PCR assay, covering 54 Vbeta and 13 Jbeta segments, was used to amplify TCR beta CDR3 regions. To correct PCR amplification bias, a synthetic template baseline was used for both primer optimization and computational correction. Concerning the study's data processing: Reads were annotated to V, D and J genes per IMGT and analyzed with immunoSEQ Analyzer, keeping only productive sequences. Clonality was computed as one minus Shannon entropy normalized by log2 of the number of productive unique sequences. Public and private clones were assessed among the 100 most prevalent clones of each patient and control. A clone was defined as Susac-specific if it was absent from the healthy and MS cohorts, from 950 to 1,300 published viral clones and from other ImmuneACCESS disease sequences. TCRdb took the public reads, trimmed them with fastp at Q25, ran MiXCR for clone calling and kept in-frame beta chains. Each CDR3 protein appears once, grouped with its most common genes and DNA. The V and J calls shown here were made by TCRdb, not taken from the authors' results. This sample is represented by approximately 120,000 distinct CDR3 sequences; under 95% of them were singletons. The leading ten clones occupy around 0.12% of the sample.

The study at large found these results: The study acknowledged that relatively few individuals were included in the TCR sequencing and HLA analysis.

About this clonotype itself: Its antigen remains undetermined. Base qualities are not recorded, but no much larger clone differs from it by a single base.

The specimen was CD8+ T cells from PBMCs. The sequence was collected from a human donor in good health. In this chain, TRBV12-3 or TRBV12-4 is recombined with TRBJ2-2, with the D gene uncertain. This receptor carries the CDR3 CASLRGRTGELFF. The DNA sequence is TGTGCCAGCCTACGCGGTAGGACCGGGGAGCTGTTTTTT.